Below, one T cell receptor (beta chain) is given with its context. These data are taken from a study of blood T cell repertoires in COVID-19. Whole-study context: Samples representing acute and convalescent COVID-19 were sourced from the United States, Italy and Spain. Sample material is recorded as cDNA or gDNA derived from T cells, B-cell-depleted T cells, or PBMCs.

In the original workflow: Reference gene primer amplification gave nucleated cell count estimates. Here immunoSEQ multiplex PCR was the method, and the copy in TCRdb shows in-frame clones only, minus some. The V and J calls and clone size are taken from that table; D and trimming were inferred from the DNA. The sample has some 150,000 clones, around 87% seen once. Germline V gene sequence: CDR1 SGHTA, CDR2 FQGNSA. The CDR3 is made up of 13 amino acids. Unmatched junction bases numbered 5, after V lost 5 bases and J lost 5 bases. The TCR was taken from a man aged 18 to 30 with active or convalescent COVID-19. The sequenced sample consisted of peripheral blood. The rearrangement joins TRBV7-2 to TRBJ2-7; 8 bases fit TRBD2. The CDR3, as DNA: TGTGCCAGCAGCCCAGCGGGAGTACACGAGCAGTACTTC. It encodes CASSPAGVHEQYF.